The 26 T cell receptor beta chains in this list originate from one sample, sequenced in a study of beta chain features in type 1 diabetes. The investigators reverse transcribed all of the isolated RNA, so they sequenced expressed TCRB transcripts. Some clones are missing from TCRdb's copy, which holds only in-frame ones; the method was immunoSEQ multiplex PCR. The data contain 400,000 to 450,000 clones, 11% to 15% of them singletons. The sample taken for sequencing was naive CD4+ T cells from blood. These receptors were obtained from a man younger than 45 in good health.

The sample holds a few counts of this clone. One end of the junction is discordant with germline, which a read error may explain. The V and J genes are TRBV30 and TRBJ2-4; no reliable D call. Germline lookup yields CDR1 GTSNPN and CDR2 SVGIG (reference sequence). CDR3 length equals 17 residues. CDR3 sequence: CAWCVPDVKWAKNIQYF. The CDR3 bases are TGTGCCTGGTGTGTACCCGACGTCAAGTGGGCCAAAAACATTCAGTACTTC. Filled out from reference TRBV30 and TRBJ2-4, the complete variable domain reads SQTIHQWPATLVQPVGSPLSLECTVEGTSNPNLYWYRQAAGRGLQLLFYSVGIGQISSEVPQNLSASRPQDRQFILSSKKLLLSDSGFYLCAWCVPDVKWAKNIQYFGAGTRLSVL.

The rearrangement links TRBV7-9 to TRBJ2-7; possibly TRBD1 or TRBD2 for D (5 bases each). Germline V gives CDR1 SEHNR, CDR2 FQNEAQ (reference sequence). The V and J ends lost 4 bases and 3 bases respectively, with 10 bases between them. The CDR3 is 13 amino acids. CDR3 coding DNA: TGTGCCAGCAGCTCGGGACGGAACTACGAGCAGTACTTC. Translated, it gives CASSSGRNYEQYF.

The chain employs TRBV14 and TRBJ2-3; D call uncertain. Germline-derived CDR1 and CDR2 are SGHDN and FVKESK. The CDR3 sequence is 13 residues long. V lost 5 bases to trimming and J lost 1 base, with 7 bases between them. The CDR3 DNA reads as TGTGCCAGCAGCAAGCGACGCACAGATACGCAGTATTTT. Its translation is CASSKRRTDTQYF.

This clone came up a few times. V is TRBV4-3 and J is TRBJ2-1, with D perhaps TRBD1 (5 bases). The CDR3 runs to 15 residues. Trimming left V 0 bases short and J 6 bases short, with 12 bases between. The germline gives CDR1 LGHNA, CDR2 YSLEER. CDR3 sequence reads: CASSQEWGFGNEQFF. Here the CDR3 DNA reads TGCGCCAGCAGCCAAGAGTGGGGCTTTGGCAATGAGCAGTTCTTC.

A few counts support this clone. CDR3 in amino acids: CASSLGTSNNYEQYV. The CDR3 nucleotides are TGTGCCAGCTCACTCGGGACTAGCAACAACTACGAGCAGTACGTC. The chain has TRBV18 and TRBJ2-7; 9 bases match TRBD2. Trimming cost V 4 bases and J 3 bases; bases outside gene matches: 7. The germline gives CDR1 KGHSH, CDR2 LQKENI. The CDR3 loop spans 15 amino acids.

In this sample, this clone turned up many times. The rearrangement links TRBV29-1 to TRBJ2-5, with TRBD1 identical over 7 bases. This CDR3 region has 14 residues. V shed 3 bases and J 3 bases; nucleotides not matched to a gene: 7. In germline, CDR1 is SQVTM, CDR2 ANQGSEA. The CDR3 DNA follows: TGCAGCGTTGACCCGGACAGGCTTGAAGAGACCCAGTACTTC. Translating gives CSVDPDRLEETQYF.

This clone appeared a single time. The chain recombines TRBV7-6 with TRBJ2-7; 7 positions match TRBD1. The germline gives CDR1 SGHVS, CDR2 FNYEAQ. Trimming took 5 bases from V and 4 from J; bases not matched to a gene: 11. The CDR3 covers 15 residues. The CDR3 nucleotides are TGTGCCAGCAGCCGGGCCGGGACAGTTACGTACGAGCAGTACTTC. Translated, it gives CASSRAGTVTYEQYF.

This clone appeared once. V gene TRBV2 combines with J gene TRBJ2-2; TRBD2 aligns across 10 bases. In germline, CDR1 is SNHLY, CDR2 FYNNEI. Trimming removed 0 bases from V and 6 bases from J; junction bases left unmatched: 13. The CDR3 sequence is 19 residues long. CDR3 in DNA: TGTGCCAGCAGTGAAGCGGAGGTCCTCCTAGCGGGAGTTCCCGGGGAGCTGTTTTTT. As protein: CASSEAEVLLAGVPGELFF. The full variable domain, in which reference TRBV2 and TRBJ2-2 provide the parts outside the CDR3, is EPEVTQTPSHQVTQMGQEVILRCVPISNHLYFYWYRQILGQKVEFLVSFYNNEISEKSEIFDDQFSVERPDGSNFTLKIRSTKLEDSAMYFCASSEAEVLLAGVPGELFFGEGSRLTVL.

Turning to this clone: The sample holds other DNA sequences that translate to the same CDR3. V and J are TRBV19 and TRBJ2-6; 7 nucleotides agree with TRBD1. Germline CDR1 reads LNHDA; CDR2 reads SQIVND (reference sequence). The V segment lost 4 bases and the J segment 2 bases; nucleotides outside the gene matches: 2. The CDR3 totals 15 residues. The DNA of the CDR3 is TGTGCCAGTAGTAAAGACAGGGCTGGGGCCAACGTCCTGACTTTC. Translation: CASSKDRAGANVLTF.

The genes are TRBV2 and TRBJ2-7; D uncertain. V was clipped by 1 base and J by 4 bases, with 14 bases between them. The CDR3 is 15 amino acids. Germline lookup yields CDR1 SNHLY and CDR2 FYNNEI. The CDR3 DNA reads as TGTGCCAGCAGTGAAGGATCACCTACATTTTACGAGCAGTACGTC. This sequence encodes CASSEGSPTFYEQYV.

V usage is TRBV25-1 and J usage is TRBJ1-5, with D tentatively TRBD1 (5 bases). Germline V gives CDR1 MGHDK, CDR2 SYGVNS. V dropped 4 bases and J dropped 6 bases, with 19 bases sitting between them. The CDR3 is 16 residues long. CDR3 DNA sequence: TGTGCCAGCAGTGGGCTCGATGGGGGGGAGCTTCAGCCCCAGCATTTT. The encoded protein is CASSGLDGGELQPQHF.

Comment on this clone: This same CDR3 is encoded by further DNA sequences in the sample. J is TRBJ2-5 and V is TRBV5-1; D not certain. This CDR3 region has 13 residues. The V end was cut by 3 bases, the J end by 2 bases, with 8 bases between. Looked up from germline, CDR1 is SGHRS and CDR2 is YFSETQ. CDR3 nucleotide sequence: TGCGCCAGCAGCTCTGGAACGCAAGAGACCCAGTACTTC. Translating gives CASSSGTQETQYF.

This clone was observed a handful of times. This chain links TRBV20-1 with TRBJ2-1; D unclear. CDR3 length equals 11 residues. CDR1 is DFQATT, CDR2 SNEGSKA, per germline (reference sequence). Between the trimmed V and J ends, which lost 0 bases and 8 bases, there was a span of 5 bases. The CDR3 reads CSARDVYEQFF. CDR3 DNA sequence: TGCAGTGCTAGAGATGTTTATGAGCAGTTCTTC.

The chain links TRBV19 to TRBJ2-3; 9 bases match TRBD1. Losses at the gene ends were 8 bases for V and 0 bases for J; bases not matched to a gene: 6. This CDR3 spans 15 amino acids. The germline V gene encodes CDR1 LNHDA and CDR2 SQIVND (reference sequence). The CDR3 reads CASGDRGSSTDTQYF. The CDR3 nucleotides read TGTGCCAGTGGAGACAGGGGGTCTAGCACAGATACGCAGTATTTT. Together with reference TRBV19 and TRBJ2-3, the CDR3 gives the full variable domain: DGGITQSPKYLFRKEGQNVTLSCEQNLNHDAMYWYRQDPGQGLRLIYYSQIVNDFQKGDIAEGYSVSREKKESFPLTVTSAQKNPTAFYLCASGDRGSSTDTQYFGPGTRLTVL.

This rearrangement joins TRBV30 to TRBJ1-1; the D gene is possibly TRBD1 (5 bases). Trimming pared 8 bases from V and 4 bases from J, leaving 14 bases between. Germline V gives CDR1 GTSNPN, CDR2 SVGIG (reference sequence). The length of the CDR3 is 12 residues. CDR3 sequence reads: CARSWGITEAFF. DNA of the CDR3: TGTGCCCGGTCATGGGGGATCACTGAAGCTTTCTTT.

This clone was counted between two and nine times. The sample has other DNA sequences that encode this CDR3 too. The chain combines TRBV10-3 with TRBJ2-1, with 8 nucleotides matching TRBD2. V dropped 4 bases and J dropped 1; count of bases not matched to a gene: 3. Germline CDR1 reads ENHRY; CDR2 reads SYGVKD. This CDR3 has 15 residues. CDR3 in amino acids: CAISVAGSSYNEQFF. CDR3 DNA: TGTGCCATCAGTGTAGCGGGGAGTTCCTACAATGAGCAGTTCTTC.

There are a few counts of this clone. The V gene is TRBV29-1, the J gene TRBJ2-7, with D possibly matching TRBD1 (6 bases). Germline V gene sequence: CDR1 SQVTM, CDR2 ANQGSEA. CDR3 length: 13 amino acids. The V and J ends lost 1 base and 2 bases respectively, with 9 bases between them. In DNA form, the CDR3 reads TGCAGCGTTGAAGGCGGACAGACCTACGAGCAGTACTTC. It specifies CSVEGGQTYEQYF.

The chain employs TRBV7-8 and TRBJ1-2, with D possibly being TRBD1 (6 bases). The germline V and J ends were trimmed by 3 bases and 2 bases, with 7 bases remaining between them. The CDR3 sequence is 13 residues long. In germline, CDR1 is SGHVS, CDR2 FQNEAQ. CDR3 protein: CASSFRGNYGYTF. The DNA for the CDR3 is TGTGCCAGCAGCTTCAGGGGAAACTATGGCTACACCTTC.

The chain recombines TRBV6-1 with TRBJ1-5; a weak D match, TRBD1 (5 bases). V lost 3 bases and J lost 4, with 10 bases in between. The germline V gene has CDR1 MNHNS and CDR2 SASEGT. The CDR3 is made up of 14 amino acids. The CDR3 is CASSDGASNQPQHF. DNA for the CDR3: TGTGCCAGCAGTGATGGGGCATCAAATCAGCCCCAGCATTTT.

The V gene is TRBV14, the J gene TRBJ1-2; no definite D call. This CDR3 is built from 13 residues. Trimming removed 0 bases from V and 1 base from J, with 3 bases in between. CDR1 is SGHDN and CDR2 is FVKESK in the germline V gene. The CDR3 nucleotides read TGTGCCAGCAGCCAAGACCTTAACTATGGCTACACCTTC. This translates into CASSQDLNYGYTF.

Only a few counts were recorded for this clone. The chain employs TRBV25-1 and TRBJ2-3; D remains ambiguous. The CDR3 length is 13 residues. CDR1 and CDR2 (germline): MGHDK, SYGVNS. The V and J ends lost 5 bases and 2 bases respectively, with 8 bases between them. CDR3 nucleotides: TGTGCCAGCAGTCGAGGAGCCACAGATACGCAGTATTTT. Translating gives CASSRGATDTQYF.

The CDR3 DNA sequence: TGCGCCAGCAGCCATCCCCAGCAGGGGGCAAGGGAGACCCAGTACTTC. Its protein is CASSHPQQGARETQYF. The V call is TRBV4-1, the J call TRBJ2-5; 8 bases line up with TRBD1. The CDR3 loop spans 16 amino acids. V lost 3 bases and J lost 5; bases outside the gene matches: 11. From germline, CDR1 is MGHRA and CDR2 YSYEKL.

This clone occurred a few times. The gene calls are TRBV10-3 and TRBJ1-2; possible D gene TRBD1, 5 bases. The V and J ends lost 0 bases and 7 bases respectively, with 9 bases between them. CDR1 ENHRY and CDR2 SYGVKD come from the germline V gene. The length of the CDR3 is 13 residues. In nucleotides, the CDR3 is TGTGCCATCAGTGAGTCGAATACAGGTGGCTACACCTTC. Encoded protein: CAISESNTGGYTF.

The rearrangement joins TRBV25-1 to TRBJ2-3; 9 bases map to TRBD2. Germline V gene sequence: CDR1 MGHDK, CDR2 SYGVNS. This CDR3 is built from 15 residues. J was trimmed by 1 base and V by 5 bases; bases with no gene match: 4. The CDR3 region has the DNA TGTGCCAGCAGTACCGAGCGGGAGGGCACAGATACGCAGTATTTT. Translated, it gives CASSTEREGTDTQYF.

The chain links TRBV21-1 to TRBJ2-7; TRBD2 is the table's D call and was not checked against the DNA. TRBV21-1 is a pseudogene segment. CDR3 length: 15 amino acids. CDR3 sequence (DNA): TGTGCCATCGAGACTACGCTAGCGGGAGGATACGAGCAGTACGTC. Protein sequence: CAIETTLAGGYEQYV.

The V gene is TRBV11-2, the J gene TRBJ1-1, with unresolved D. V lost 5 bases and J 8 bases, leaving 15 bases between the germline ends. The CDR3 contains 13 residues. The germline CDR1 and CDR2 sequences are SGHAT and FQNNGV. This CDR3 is CASSPVRALEAFF. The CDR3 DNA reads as TGTGCCAGCAGCCCTGTTCGGGCCCTAGAAGCTTTCTTT.